This T cell receptor (beta chain) appears in the sequencing data of a study of Ad26.COV2.S vaccination and SARS-CoV-2 variants. Findings and caveats of the study: Reportedly, spike-specific CD8+ and CD4+ T cell responses achieved substantial breadth once vaccination had taken place.

Of note for this clone: The antigen remains undetermined.

Stated treatment: some 20 received Ad26.COV2.S at low or high dose, single or two shots; about 5 received placebo; per-sample allocation not given. Samples were taken on day 63 after the first vaccine or placebo injection. Only in-frame clones appear in the TCRdb table, and some are missing; sequencing was by immunoSEQ multiplex PCR. The sample includes some 370,000 clones, about four fifths of them seen just once. This CDR3 contains 15 residues. Trimming took off 3 bases at V and 2 bases at J, with 13 bases between the two ends. Germline V gene data show CDR1 as SGHTS and CDR2 as YDEGEE. The sequenced sample was peripheral blood, obtained in a trial of Ad26.COV2.S vaccine versus placebo. The chain couples TRBV5-8 to TRBJ2-3; TRBD1 might be the D (6 bases). The receptor comes from a person aged 18-60 years who received the Ad26.COV2.S COVID-19 vaccine or a placebo. The CDR3 DNA reads TGTGCCAGCAGCTACTGGCAGGGGATCACAGATACGCAGTATTTT. Protein sequence: CASSYWQGITDTQYF.